The clone carrying this T cell receptor (beta chain) was counted many times. Its cognate antigen is unknown. Template material for amplifying TCR beta CDR3 regions consisted of RNA transcripts. TCR CDR3 underwent first-round RT-PCR with the HTBI primer set. TCRdb used MiXCR to reprocess the multiplex PCR reads, holding one entry per CDR3 protein. This table has approximately 590,000 distinct CDR3 sequences, more than 15% appearing once. These data belong to a study of T cells in Graves' hyperthyroidism and ophthalmopathy. As for the study in general: Blood was drawn when the patient was first diagnosed and still untreated.

Notes on the study in general: Ophthalmopathy was model-predicted a median about six months pre-onset. Using 13 V-J features, a model discriminated ophthalmopathy from stable hyperthyroidism.

Input material: blood. The origin of this receptor is a woman aged 25 to 39 with Graves' hyperthyroidism.

The CDR3 DNA reads TGTGCCAGCGGAGCACCGGGACGGCTGAACACTGAAGCTTTCTTT. It encodes CASGAPGRLNTEAFF. The chain carries TRBV28 and TRBJ1-1, with D possibly being TRBD1 (5 bases). In germline, CDR1 is MDHEN, CDR2 SYDVKM. The CDR3 is 15 residues long. V was trimmed by 8 bases and J by 0 bases, leaving 16 bases between them.